This entry features one T cell receptor (beta chain) sequence. The antigen it recognizes is unknown. Base qualities are not at hand, and no much larger clone is one base apart. V is clipped by 5 bases and J by 4 bases, and the sequence between their germline boundaries is 15 bases long. From the cysteine up to the phenylalanine, the CDR3 has a length of 15 residues. Only the CDR3 portion is preserved as DNA: 45 bases, with reading frame beginning at the first base. Based on the germline V gene, the CDR1 and CDR2 sequences are SGHTA and FQGNSA. The immunoSEQ Assay, a bias-controlled multiplex PCR, was used to amplify TCRbeta CDR3 regions from genomic DNA. Regarding the original processing steps: Within the assay, amplification of reference gene primers was used to estimate how many nucleated cells each sample contained. Sequence reads were collapsed and filtered to measure the absolute abundance of every unique TCRbeta CDR3 rearrangement. For each sample, productive Simpson clonality was calculated as the square root of Simpson's diversity index over productive rearrangements. TCRdb's version of the immuneACCESS table is confined to in-frame rearrangements and falls short of the full clone set. An unresolved V gene accounts for under half of the shortfall where checked; the remainder is of unknown origin. V, J and clone size are those of that table, while D and trimming were read from the DNA. Present in this sample are under 150,000 clones, around 84% of which were seen just once. Roughly 8% of the sample is taken by the ten largest.

Collaborating institutions collected whole blood in K2EDTA tubes following their own protocols. Collaborator samples were shipped for TCRbeta analysis as frozen whole blood, isolated PBMCs, or DNA extracted from either sample type. The data are from a study of blood T cell repertoires in COVID-19 (TCRdb year 2020). About the investigation overall: Samples covering the acute and convalescent phases of COVID-19 were provided by collaborators in the United States, Italy and Spain. The dataset comprised deeply sampled blood TCRbeta repertoires from subjects exposed to, actively infected with, or recovered from COVID-19. Where available, HLA class I and class II types were obtained from metadata supplied by the sample provider rather than from assay-based typing. Samples came from the ongoing ImmuneRACE study (first 160 participants) plus 1,254 subjects from 6 global collaborators. The prospective study material was composed of cDNA or gDNA derived from T cells, B-cell-depleted T cells, or PBMCs. A de-identified subject ID, COVID-19 status, age in years and sex were almost always included in the sample metadata. The repertoires were released in a freely available public database intended as a resource for research on the immune response to SARS-CoV-2. Overall study results and their limits: The amount of clinical and demographic metadata varied by source and participant and was provided uncurated.

Material for sequencing was peripheral blood. This chain is built from TRBV7-2 and TRBJ1-5; D gene: possibly TRBD1, on 5 matching bases. The receptor's source is a middle-aged woman with acute or convalescent COVID-19. Here is the DNA: TGTGCCAGCAGCCCCGTTTCGGCAGGGAATCAGCCCCAGCATTTT. Its coded protein is CASSPVSAGNQPQHF.